The clone carrying this T cell receptor beta chain was seen only once. The junction had 13 bases not matched to a gene; V was cut back by 6 bases and J by 8 bases. The CDR3 is made up of 16 amino acids. Per germline, CDR1 MNHEY and CDR2 SMNVEV (reference sequence). Original processing notes: Cell counts per sample came from amplifying reference gene primers. Using immunoSEQ multiplex PCR, the repertoire was profiled, and TCRdb retains in-frame clones only, with some absent. The D gene and trimming were derived from the DNA, and the V and J assignments and clone size from that table. Here the sample spans around 190,000 clones, 86% being singletons. This entry belongs to a study of blood T cell repertoires in COVID-19. Study overall: The United States, Italy and Spain provided the acute and convalescent COVID-19 samples. Nucleic acid was either cDNA or gDNA, and it came from T cells, B-cell-depleted T cells, or PBMCs.

This chain connects TRBV27 to TRBJ1-6, with 7 nucleotides matching TRBD1. The sequenced sample was peripheral blood. The source of this sequence is a man aged 65 to 85 with active or convalescent COVID-19. The CDR3 DNA sequence: TGTGCCAGCAGCCTAGGGGGCCGTACCTTGTATTCACCCCTCCACTTT. Its translation is CASSLGGRTLYSPLHF.